The clone carrying this TCR beta chain has at least ten counts. This record comes from a study of shared clonotypes between healthy human individuals. Only in-frame clones appear in the TCRdb table, and some are missing; sequencing was by immunoSEQ multiplex PCR. The sample has roughly 1,000,000 clones, around 78% seen once. Splitting of CD4+ cells produced CD45RA+ naive and CD45RA-negative memory subsets. The source is a man aged 18 to 29 in good health. Some clones in this sample may be carry-over from other donors' samples. Input material: memory CD4+ T cells from PBMCs. Subset reported: CD45RA-negative fraction.

The CDR3 loop reads CASSERGQTQETQYF. CDR3 DNA: TGTGCCAGCAGTGAGCGGGGACAGACCCAAGAGACCCAGTACTTC. The chain links TRBV2 to TRBJ2-5, with TRBD1 as a possible D gene (7 bases). CDR1 is SNHLY, CDR2 FYNNEI, per germline. The CDR3 has 15 residues. V lost 3 bases and J lost 1, with 12 bases in between.